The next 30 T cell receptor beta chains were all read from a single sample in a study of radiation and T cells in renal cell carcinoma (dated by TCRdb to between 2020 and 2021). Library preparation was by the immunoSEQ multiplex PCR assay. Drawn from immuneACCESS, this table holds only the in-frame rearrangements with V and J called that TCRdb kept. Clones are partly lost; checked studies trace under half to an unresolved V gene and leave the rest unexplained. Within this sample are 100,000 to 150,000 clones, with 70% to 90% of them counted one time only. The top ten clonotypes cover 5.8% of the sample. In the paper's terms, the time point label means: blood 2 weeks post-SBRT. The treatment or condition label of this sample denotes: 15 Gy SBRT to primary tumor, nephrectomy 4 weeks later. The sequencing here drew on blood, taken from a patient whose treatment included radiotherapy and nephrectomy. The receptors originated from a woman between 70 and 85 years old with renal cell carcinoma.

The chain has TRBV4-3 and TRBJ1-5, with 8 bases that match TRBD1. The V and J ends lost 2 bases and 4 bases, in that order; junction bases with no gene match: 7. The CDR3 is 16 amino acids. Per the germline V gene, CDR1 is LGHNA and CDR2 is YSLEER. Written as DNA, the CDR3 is TGCGCCAGCAGCCAATGGACAGGGCCGGGTAATCAGCCCCAGCATTTT. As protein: CASSQWTGPGNQPQHF.

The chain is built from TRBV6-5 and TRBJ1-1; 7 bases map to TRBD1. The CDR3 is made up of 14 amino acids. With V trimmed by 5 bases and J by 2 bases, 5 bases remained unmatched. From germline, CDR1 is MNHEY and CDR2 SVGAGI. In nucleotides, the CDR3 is TGTGCCAGCAGTGGACAGGTTTTTAACACTGAAGCTTTCTTT. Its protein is CASSGQVFNTEAFF.

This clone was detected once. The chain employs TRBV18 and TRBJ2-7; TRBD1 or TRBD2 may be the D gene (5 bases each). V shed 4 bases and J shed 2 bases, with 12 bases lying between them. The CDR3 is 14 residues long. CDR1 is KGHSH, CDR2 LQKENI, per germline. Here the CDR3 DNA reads TGTGCCAGCTCACTCCGGGACGGAGCCTACGAGCAGTACTTC. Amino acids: CASSLRDGAYEQYF. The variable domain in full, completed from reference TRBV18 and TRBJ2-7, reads NAGVMQNPRHLVRRRGQEARLRCSPMKGHSHVYWYRQLPEEGLKFMVYLQKENIIDESGMPKERFSAEFPKEGPSILRIQQVVRGDSAAYFCASSLRDGAYEQYFGPGTRLTVT.

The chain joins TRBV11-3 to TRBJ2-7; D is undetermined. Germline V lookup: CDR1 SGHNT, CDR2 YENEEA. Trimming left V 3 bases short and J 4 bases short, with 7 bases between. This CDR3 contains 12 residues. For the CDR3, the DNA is TGTGCCAGCAGCTTGAATAATTACGAGCAGTACTTC. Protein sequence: CASSLNNYEQYF.

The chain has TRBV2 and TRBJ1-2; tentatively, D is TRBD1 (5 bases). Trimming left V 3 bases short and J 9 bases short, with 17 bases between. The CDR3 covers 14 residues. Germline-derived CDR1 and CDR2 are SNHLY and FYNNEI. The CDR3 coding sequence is TGTGCCAGCAGTGAGGAAGGGGACCGTGATAGCTACACCTTC. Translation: CASSEEGDRDSYTF.

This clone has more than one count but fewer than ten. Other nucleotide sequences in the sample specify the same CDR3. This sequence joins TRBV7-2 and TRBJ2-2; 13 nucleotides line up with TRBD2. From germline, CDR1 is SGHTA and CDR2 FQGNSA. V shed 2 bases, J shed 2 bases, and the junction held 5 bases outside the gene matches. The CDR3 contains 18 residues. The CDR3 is CASSLTGTSGVNTGELFF. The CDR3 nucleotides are TGTGCCAGCAGCTTAACCGGGACTAGCGGGGTTAACACCGGGGAGCTGTTTTTT.

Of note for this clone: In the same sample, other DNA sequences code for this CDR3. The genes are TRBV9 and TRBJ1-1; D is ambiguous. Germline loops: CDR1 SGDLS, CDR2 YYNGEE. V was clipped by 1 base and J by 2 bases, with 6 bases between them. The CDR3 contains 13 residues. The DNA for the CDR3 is TGTGCCAGCAGCGTAACTGTTAACACTGAAGCTTTCTTT. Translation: CASSVTVNTEAFF. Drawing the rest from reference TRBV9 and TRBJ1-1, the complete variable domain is DSGVTQTPKHLITATGQRVTLRCSPRSGDLSVYWYQQSLDQGLQFLIQYYNGEERAKGNILERFSAQQFPDLHSELNLSSLELGDSALYFCASSVTVNTEAFFGQGTRLTVV.

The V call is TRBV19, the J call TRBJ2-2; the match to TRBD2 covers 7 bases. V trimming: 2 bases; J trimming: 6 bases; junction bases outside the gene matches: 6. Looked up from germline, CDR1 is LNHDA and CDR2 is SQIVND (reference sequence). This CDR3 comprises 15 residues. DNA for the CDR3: TGTGCCAGTAGTATATTCAGCGGGGATCCCGGGGAGCTGTTTTTT. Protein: CASSIFSGDPGELFF.

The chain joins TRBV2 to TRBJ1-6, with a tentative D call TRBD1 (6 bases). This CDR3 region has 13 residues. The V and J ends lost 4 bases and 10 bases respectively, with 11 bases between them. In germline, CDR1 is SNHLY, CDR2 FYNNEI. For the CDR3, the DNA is TGTGCCAGCAGTGTGGCAGGGGTATCACCCCTCCACTTT. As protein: CASSVAGVSPLHF.

CDR3 loop: CASSMTNSYEQYF. The CDR3 nucleotides are TGTGCCAGCTCAATGACCAATTCCTACGAGCAGTACTTC. The chain employs TRBV18 and TRBJ2-7; D is ambiguous. The V and J ends lost 5 bases and 1 base respectively, with 9 bases between them. CDR3 length equals 13 residues. Germline CDR1 reads KGHSH; CDR2 reads LQKENI.

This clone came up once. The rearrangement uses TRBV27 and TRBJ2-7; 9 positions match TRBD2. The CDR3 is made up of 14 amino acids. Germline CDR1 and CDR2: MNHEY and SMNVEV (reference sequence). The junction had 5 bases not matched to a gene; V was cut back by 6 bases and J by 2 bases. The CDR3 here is CASRGLATPYEQYF. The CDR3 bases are TGTGCCAGCAGAGGACTAGCGACTCCCTACGAGCAGTACTTC.

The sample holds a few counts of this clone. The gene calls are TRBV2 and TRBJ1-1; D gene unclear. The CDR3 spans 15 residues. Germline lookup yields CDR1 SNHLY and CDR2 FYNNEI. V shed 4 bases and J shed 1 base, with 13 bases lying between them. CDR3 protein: CASSGHPRGNTEAFF. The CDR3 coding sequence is TGTGCCAGCAGTGGACACCCTCGGGGGAACACTGAAGCTTTCTTT. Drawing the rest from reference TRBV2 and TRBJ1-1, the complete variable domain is EPEVTQTPSHQVTQMGQEVILRCVPISNHLYFYWYRQILGQKVEFLVSFYNNEISEKSEIFDDQFSVERPDGSNFTLKIRSTKLEDSAMYFCASSGHPRGNTEAFFGQGTRLTVV.

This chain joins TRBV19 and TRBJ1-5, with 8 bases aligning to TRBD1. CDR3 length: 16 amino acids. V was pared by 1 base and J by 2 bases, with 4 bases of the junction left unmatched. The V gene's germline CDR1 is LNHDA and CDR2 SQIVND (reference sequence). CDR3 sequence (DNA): TGTGCCAGTAGTATAGTTACAGGGGGAGGCAATCAGCCCCAGCATTTT. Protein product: CASSIVTGGGNQPQHF.

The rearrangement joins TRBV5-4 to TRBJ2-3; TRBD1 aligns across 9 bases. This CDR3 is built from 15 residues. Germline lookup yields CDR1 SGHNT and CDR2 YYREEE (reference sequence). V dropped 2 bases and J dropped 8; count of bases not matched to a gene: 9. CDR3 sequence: CASSLSGTGSGTQYF. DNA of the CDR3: TGTGCCAGCAGCTTATCCGGGACAGGGTCGGGTACGCAGTATTTT.

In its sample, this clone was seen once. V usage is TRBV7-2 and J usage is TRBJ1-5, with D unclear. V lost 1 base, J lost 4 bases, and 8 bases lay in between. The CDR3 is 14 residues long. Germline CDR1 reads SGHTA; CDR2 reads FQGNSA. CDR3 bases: TGTGCCAGCAGCTTAGACAGCCCTAATCAGCCCCAGCATTTT. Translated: CASSLDSPNQPQHF.

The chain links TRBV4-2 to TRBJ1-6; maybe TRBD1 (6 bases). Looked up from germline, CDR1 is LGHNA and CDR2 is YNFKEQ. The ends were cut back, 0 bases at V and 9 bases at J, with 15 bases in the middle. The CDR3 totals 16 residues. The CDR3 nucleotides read TGTGCCAGCAGCCAAGATGGGGGCCAGGGAGGTTCACCCCTCCACTTT. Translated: CASSQDGGQGGSPLHF.

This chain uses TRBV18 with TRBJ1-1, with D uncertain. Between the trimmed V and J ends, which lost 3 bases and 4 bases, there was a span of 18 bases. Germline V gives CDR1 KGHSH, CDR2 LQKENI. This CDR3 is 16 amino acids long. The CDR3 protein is CASSPSPEASITEAFF. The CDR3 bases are TGTGCCAGCTCACCCTCCCCGGAGGCCTCTATCACTGAAGCTTTCTTT.

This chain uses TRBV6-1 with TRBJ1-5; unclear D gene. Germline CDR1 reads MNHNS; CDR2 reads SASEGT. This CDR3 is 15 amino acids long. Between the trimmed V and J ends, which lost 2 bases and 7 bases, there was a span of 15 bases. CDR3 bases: TGTGCCAGCAGTGAAAGTGGTTATGGACTCCAGCCCCAGCATTTT. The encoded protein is CASSESGYGLQPQHF.

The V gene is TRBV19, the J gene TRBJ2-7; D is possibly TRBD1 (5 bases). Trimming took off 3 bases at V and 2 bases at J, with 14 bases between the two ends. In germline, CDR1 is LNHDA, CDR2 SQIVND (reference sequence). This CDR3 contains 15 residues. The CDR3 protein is CASSIAQGSTYEQYF. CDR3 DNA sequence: TGTGCCAGTAGTATCGCCCAGGGATCTACCTACGAGCAGTACTTC.

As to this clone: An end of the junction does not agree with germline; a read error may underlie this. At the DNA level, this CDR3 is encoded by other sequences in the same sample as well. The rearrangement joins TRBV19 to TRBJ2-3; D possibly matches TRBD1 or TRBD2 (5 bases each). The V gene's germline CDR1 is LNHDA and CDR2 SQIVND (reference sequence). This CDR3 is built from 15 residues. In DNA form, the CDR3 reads TGCGCCAGCCAGGACCGGGACGGTAGCACAGATACGCAGTATTTT. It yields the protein CASQDRDGSTDTQYF.

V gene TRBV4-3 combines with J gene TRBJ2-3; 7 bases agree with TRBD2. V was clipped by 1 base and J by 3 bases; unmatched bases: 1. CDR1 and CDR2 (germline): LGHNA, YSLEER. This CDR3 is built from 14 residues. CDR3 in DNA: TGCGCCAGCAGCCAAGGACTAGCTACAGATACGCAGTATTTT. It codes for CASSQGLATDTQYF.

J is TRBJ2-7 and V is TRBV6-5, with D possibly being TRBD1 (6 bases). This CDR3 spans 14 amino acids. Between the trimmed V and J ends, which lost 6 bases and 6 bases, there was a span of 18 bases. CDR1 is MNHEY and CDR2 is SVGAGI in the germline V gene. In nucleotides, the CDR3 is TGTGCCAGCAGGAGTCCTCTGGGGGCAGGCGAGCAGTACTTC. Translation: CASRSPLGAGEQYF.

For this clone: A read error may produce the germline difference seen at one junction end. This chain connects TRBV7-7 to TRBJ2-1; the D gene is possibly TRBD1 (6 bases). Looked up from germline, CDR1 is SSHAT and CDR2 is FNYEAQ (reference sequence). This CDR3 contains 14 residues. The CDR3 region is CASSRITGLDEQFF. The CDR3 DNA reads TGTGCTAGCAGCCGAATTACAGGGTTGGATGAGCAGTTCTTC. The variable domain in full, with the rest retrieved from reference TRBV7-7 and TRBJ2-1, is GAGVSQSPRYKVTKRGQDVTLRCDPISSHATLYWYQQALGQGPEFLTYFNYEAQPDKSGLPSDRFSAERPEGSISTLTIQRTEQRDSAMYRCASSRITGLDEQFFGPGTRLTVL.

The DNA for the CDR3 is TGTGCTACCCCAGGGGTTCGACAGCCCCAGCATTTT. This codes for CATPGVRQPQHF. The V gene is TRBV12-5, the J gene TRBJ1-5, with D perhaps TRBD1 (6 bases). Looked up from germline, CDR1 is LGHNT and CDR2 is FRNRAP. Trimming shortened V by 10 bases and J by 7 bases, and 14 bases separated the two germline ends. CDR3 length equals 12 residues.

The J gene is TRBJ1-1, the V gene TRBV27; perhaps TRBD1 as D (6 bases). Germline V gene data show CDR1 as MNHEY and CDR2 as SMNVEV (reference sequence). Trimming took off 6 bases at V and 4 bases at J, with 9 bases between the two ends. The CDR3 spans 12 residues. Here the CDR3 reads CASRGTSTEAFF. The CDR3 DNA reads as TGTGCCAGCAGGGGGACAAGCACTGAAGCTTTCTTT.

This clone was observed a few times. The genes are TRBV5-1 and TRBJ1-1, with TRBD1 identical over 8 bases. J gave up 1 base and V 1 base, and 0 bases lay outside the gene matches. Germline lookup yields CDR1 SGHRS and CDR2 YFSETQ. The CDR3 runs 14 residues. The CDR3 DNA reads TGCGCCAGCAGCTTGACAGGGGGGAACACTGAAGCTTTCTTT. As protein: CASSLTGGNTEAFF. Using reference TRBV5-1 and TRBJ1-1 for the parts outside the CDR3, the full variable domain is KAGVTQTPRYLIKTRGQQVTLSCSPISGHRSVSWYQQTPGQGLQFLFEYFSETQRNKGNFPGRFSGRQFSNSRSEMNVSTLELGDSALYLCASSLTGGNTEAFFGQGTRLTVV.

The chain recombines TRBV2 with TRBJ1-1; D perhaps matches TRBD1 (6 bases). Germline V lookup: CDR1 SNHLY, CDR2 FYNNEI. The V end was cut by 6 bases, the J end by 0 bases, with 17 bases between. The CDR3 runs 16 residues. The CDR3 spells CASRNGLGGMNTEAFF. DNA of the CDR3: TGTGCCAGCAGGAACGGACTAGGGGGAATGAACACTGAAGCTTTCTTT.

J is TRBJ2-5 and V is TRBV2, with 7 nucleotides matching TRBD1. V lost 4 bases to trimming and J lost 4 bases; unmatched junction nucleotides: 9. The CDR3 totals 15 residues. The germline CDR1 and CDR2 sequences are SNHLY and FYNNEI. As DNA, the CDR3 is TGTGCCAGCAGTGCCCCGACAGGGTTCCGAGAGACCCAGTACTTC. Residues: CASSAPTGFRETQYF.

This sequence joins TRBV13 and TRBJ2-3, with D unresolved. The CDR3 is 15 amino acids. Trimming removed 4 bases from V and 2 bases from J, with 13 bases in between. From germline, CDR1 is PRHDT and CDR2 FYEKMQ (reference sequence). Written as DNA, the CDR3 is TGTGCCAGCAGCTCCCGCCACAAGTACACAGATACGCAGTATTTT. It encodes CASSSRHKYTDTQYF.

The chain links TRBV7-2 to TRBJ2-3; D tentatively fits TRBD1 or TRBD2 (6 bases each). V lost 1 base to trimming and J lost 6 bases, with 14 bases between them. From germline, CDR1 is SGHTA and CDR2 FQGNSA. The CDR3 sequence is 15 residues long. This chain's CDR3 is CASSLVRGVADTQYF. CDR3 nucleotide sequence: TGTGCCAGCAGCTTAGTGAGGGGGGTAGCGGATACGCAGTATTTT.